This T cell receptor (beta chain) was retrieved from a study of OX40 agonist ivuxolimab in advanced cancers. Notes on the study in general: CD4+ and CD8+ blood T cells expanded clonally by week 6 at 0.1 to 3.0 mg/kg. Among the lowest peripheral clonal expansion occurred in 0.1-3.0 mg/kg partial responders.

CDR1 and CDR2 (germline): SEHNR, FQNEAQ (reference sequence). The CDR3 is made up of 15 amino acids. J gave up 3 bases and V 5 bases, and 7 bases lay outside the gene matches. The table came from immunoSEQ multiplex PCR; TCRdb's copy has only in-frame clones and leaves some out. This table has roughly 90,000 clones, roughly 92% appearing once. A note on this clone: Its antigen is as yet unknown.

This clonotype originated in an adult with an advanced solid tumor such as melanoma, head and neck, liver or kidney cancer. The source material was CD4+ or CD8+ T cells sorted from blood, sampled in a trial of the OX40 agonist ivuxolimab. This chain uses TRBV7-9 with TRBJ2-7; the match to TRBD1 covers 10 bases. The CDR3 spells CASSLGTGDDYEQYF. CDR3 DNA sequence: TGTGCCAGCAGCCTAGGGACAGGGGACGACTACGAGCAGTACTTC.